This section outlines one T cell receptor (beta chain) sequence together with its context. Its antigen is not known. These data are taken from a study of OX40 agonist ivuxolimab in advanced cancers. Study-wide findings and caveats: The expanded peripheral T cells' antigen specificity was not determined. The average count of expanded clones was higher among CD8+ T cells than among CD4+.

Generated by immunoSEQ multiplex PCR, the TCRdb table keeps only in-frame clones and is missing some. The sample includes around 62,000 clones, roughly 88% of them seen just once. Germline loops: CDR1 MDHEN, CDR2 SYDVKM. The CDR3 runs to 13 residues. Trimming at V came to 10 bases and at J to 6 bases, leaving 10 bases not matched to a gene. The chain employs TRBV28 and TRBJ2-7; 9 positions match TRBD1. Sequenced material: CD4+ or CD8+ T cells sorted from blood, taken in a trial of the OX40 agonist ivuxolimab. This receptor was taken from an adult with an advanced solid tumor such as melanoma, head and neck, liver or kidney cancer. The CDR3 nucleotides are TGTGCCACCCGGGGACAGGGAACGGGCGAGCAGTACTTC. As protein: CATRGQGTGEQYF.